This TCR beta chain was sequenced in a study of blood T cell repertoires in COVID-19. Study information: Donors in Cohort 3 who had recovered were those with two negative PCRs, healthcare professional clearance, or resolution of their symptoms. T cells, B-cell-depleted T cells, or PBMCs provided the cDNA or gDNA that served as material.

The data were produced by immunoSEQ multiplex PCR, yet TCRdb's version contains in-frame clones alone and is incomplete. The sample carries 200,000 or so clones, roughly 84% recorded once. V lost 6 bases, J lost 4 bases, and 2 bases stayed unmatched. Germline loops: CDR1 SNHLY, CDR2 FYNNEI. This CDR3 region has 12 residues. The study assigned cohorts using participant-reported clinical history. The receptor's source is a man in his thirties or forties in a cohort exposed to, infected with or recovered from COVID-19 (not recorded which). The V gene is TRBV2, the J gene TRBJ1-1; 7 bases agree with TRBD1. Sample: PBMCs or T cells enriched from blood (not recorded which). CDR3 sequence (DNA): TGTGCCAGCAGAGGGGGCCCCACTGAAGCTTTCTTT. As protein: CASRGGPTEAFF.